This T cell receptor beta chain was found in a study of T cells in Graves' hyperthyroidism and ophthalmopathy. Uncontrolled infections, other autoimmune diseases, pregnancy or lactation led to exclusion of patients. Source material for PBMCs was 10 ml fresh peripheral blood. Overall study results and limits: Ophthalmopathy, as predicted by the model, came a median 6.5 months after the prediction. Most thyroid clonotypes that were expanded above 0.001 also turned up in blood.

Amplification yielded TCR beta CDR3 regions, with RNA transcripts as the source. TCR CDR3 underwent first-round RT-PCR with the HTBI primer set. MiXCR, run by TCRdb on the multiplex PCR reads, gives a single entry per CDR3 protein. Here the sample spans 550,000 to 850,000 distinct CDR3 sequences, 18% being singletons. Germline assignment: CDR1 SGHAT and CDR2 FQNNGV. V gave up 8 bases and J gave up 0 bases, with 11 bases separating them. The CDR3 loop spans 15 amino acids. Concerning this clonotype: Antigen unknown.

This receptor was obtained from a woman aged 45-60 years with Graves' hyperthyroidism that later progressed to Graves' ophthalmopathy. V is TRBV11-2 and J is TRBJ2-6; unclear D gene. The sample was blood. In nucleotides, the CDR3 is TGTGCCAGCGAAATCTCGAGCTCTGGGGCCAACGTCCTGACTTTC. This codes for CASEISSSGANVLTF.